The clone carrying this TCR beta chain has a handful of counts. A second PCR, run for roughly 7 to 12 cycles, used a sample-barcoded 5' primer plus a J-beta primer mix. TCRdb re-analysed the 5' RACE reads in MiXCR, keeping a single row per CDR3 protein. The data contain more than 800,000 distinct CDR3 sequences, around 30% of them singletons. The sample belongs to a study of blood T cells in healthy people across ages. V was pared by 5 bases and J by 7 bases, with 18 bases between. Germline CDR1 and CDR2: SGHTA and FQGNSA. This CDR3 has 16 amino acids. What was sequenced was blood. The chain links TRBV7-2 to TRBJ1-6; a weak D match, TRBD1 (6 bases). This clonotype was sampled from a woman of 80 years or more in good health. This CDR3 reads CASSGHRVGTNSPLHF. The CDR3 DNA sequence: TGTGCCAGCAGCGGCCACAGGGTAGGAACCAATTCACCCCTCCACTTT.